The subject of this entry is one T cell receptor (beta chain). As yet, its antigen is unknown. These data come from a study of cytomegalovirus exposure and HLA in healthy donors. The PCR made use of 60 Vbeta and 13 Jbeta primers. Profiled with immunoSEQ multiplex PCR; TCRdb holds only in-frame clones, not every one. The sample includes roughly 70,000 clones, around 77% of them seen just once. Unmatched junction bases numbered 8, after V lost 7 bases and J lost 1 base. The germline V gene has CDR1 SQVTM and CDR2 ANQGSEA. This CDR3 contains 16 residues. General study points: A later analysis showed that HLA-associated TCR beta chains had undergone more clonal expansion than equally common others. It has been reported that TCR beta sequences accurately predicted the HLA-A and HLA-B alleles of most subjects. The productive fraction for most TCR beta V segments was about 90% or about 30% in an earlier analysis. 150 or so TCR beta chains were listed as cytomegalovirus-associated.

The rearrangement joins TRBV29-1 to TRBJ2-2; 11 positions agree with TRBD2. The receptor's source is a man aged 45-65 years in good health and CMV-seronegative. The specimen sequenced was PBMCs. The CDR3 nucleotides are TGCAGCGGGCGGATTGGACTAGCGGGGAACACCGGGGAGCTGTTTTTT. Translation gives CSGRIGLAGNTGELFF.